This T cell receptor (beta chain) was sequenced for a study of beta chain features in type 1 diabetes (dated by TCRdb to between 2018 and 2020). In the study overall: Mean age, gender distribution, total cell number and subset yield were not different between patients and healthy donors. A total of some 110 million sorted cells were examined across all samples, and a strong correlation was observed between cell number per subset and RNA yield. In the study, TCRB repertoires of sorted circulating CD4+ T cell subsets from recently diagnosed type 1 diabetes patients were compared with those of matched healthy donors. Regulatory and stem cell-like memory subsets were isolated from only 8 patients and roughly 8 healthy donors, whereas naive and central memory subsets came from all 30 or so donors.

V gives up 3 bases and J gives up 2 bases, and the segment between their germline ends measures 8 bases. Spanning cysteine to phenylalanine, the CDR3 consists of 15 amino acids. Only the CDR3 DNA is retained, 45 bases long and in frame from the first base. The germline V gene specifies SGHTA as CDR1 and FQGNSA as CDR2. The High Capacity cDNA Reverse Transcription Kit was used to reverse transcribe all of the isolated RNA, meaning that expressed TCRB transcripts were what got sequenced. Deep immunoSEQ sequencing was applied to naive, central memory and regulatory T cell samples, giving an average of roughly 3.3 million total reads per sample. Sorted cells were lysed in RLT buffer and RNA was extracted with DNase-treated RNeasy Micro or Mini kits, depending on cell number. To prevent cross-contamination, each cell subset was processed individually, whereas patient and healthy donor samples were processed jointly. TCRB sequences were amplified from cDNA with the immunoSEQ multiplex PCR, producing 87-bp fragments spanning the CDR3 region. Amplicons were sequenced on the Illumina HiSeq platform. Per the original workflow: PCR bias was corrected computationally using synthetic template baselines, and reads within Hamming distance 2 were collapsed, with unmergeable singletons discarded. Reads were aligned to IMGT to assign V, D and J genes, CDR3 length, and insertions or deletions at six rearrangement sites. Clonotype counts were normalized to sorted cell number within each subset before computing true diversity and Gini coefficients with the tcR R package. Repertoire sharing was quantified using the overlap coefficient calculated on TCRB nucleotide sequences. As a proxy for the pre-selection repertoire, out-of-frame TCRB sequences from naive cells were analyzed. This immuneACCESS table, as held by TCRdb, lists in-frame sequences with V and J called but not all clones. Of the missing ones, under half trace to an unresolved V gene in checked studies; the others have no known cause. V, J and clone size are those of that table, while D and trimming were read from the DNA. This sample is represented by 600,000 to 650,000 clones; about 16% of them were singletons. Together, the top ten hold about 0.097% of the sample.

Broader findings and caveats from the paper: Only small numbers of individuals were included in the HLA sub-analyses, which left unresolved whether HLA type had any influence on TCRB rearrangement. Patients with type 1 diabetes made fewer insertions and deleted more nucleotides at VDJ recombination sites, implying thymic rearrangement abnormalities. Type 1 diabetes patients showed a moderate but significant shortening of TCRB CDR3 length in all four CD4+ subsets. Naive, central memory and regulatory TCRB repertoires appeared to be more similar among patients than among healthy donors. Because cDNA rather than genomic DNA was sequenced, highly expressing activated cells could have been over-represented, although no difference in activation and CD3 levels was found between groups. Shorter templates might be favored by PCR, yet because patient and control samples were amplified and corrected together, any such skew would affect both groups equally.

Each donor gave one peripheral blood draw, averaging approximately 110 mL, which was collected into heparinised tubes. A BD FACSAria II and a panel including CD45RO, CCR7, CD25, CD127, CD95 and CD27 were used to sort naive, central memory, regulatory and stem cell-like memory CD4+ T cells. A purity above 95% was achieved for all sorted populations. PBMCs were isolated immediately by Lymphoprep density gradient centrifugation and stained directly without culture. So that batch effects would be minimized, each experiment stained and sorted samples in pairs, pairing one healthy donor with one patient. With regard to this clone: No antigen is known for it. The input lacks base qualities; no much larger clone sits a single base away.

This chain is built from TRBV7-2 and TRBJ2-6, with TRBD2 as a weak D call on 5 bases. The source material was naive CD4+ T cells from blood. This sample's cell subset or site label indicates: true naive CD4+ T cells. The receptor's source is a man aged 18 to 35 in good health. The nucleotide sequence is TGTGCCAGCAGCTTGGGAGTTGCTGGGGCCAACGTCCTGACTTTC. The encoded protein is CASSLGVAGANVLTF.